This T cell receptor beta chain was retrieved from a study of PD-1 blockade in classical Hodgkin lymphoma. Points from the study as a whole: When set against healthy donors, newly diagnosed patients were reported to show lower baseline TCR diversity.

The assay was immunoSEQ multiplex PCR, and TCRdb's table has in-frame clones only and misses some. This table has approximately 16,000 clones, more than 70% appearing once. As for time point: newly diagnosed, previously untreated cHL patient sample. Negative magnetic selection isolated CD4+ T cells from thawed PBMCs. Comparators were PBMCs taken from newly diagnosed, untreated classical Hodgkin lymphoma. Concerning this clone itself: Its antigen remains unknown.

The CDR3 has 15 amino acids. V lost 6 bases and J lost 1, with 14 bases in between. CDR1 and CDR2 from the germline V gene are LGHNA and YNFKEQ. Source material: CD4+ T cells from blood. This chain links TRBV4-2 with TRBJ2-3; D gene uncertain. This TCR derives from a human donor with classical Hodgkin lymphoma. The CDR3 loop reads CASSQDRPRTDTQYF. The CDR3 nucleotides read TGTGCCAGCAGTCAGGACCGGCCCCGCACAGATACGCAGTATTTT.